This T cell receptor beta chain was sequenced for a study of blood T cell repertoires in COVID-19 (dated by TCRdb to 2018 to 2020). Describing the broader study: Collaborator samples came from the United States, Italy and Spain and covered acute and convalescent phases of COVID-19. The prospective study material was composed of cDNA or gDNA derived from T cells, B-cell-depleted T cells, or PBMCs. Deeply sampled blood TCRbeta repertoires from subjects exposed to, actively infected with, or recovered from COVID-19 were included in the dataset. The repertoires were released in a freely available public database meant as a resource for research on the immune response to SARS-CoV-2. The samples were drawn from two sources: the first 160 participants of the ongoing ImmuneRACE study, and 1,200 or so subjects contributed by 6 global collaborators. Nearly every sample came with metadata listing a de-identified subject ID, COVID-19 status, age in years and sex. Where HLA class I and class II types were available, the types were taken from metadata supplied by the sample provider, not from assay-based typing. The full study reports these points: How much clinical and demographic metadata was included differed by source and by participant, and the metadata was provided uncurated.

Details on this clone: This receptor's antigen is unknown. Nothing much larger sits one base from this clone, and base qualities are not available.

TCRbeta CDR3 regions were amplified from genomic DNA by means of the immunoSEQ Assay, a bias-controlled multiplex PCR. From the authors' description of their analysis: Within the assay, amplification of reference gene primers was used to estimate how many nucleated cells each sample contained. To quantify the absolute abundance of each unique TCRbeta CDR3 rearrangement, sequence reads were collapsed and filtered. For each sample, productive Simpson clonality was calculated as the square root of Simpson's diversity index over productive rearrangements. Here the immuneACCESS table is served through TCRdb, limited to in-frame sequences with V and J called. Missing clones are a known gap in these copies; in checked studies unresolved V genes cover under half, and the rest lacks a known reason. V, J and clone size are those of that table, while D and trimming were read from the DNA. Here the sample has about 120,000 clones; approximately 87% occur a single time. Of the sample, under 30% falls within the top ten clones.

The collaborating institutions used their own protocols to collect whole blood in K2EDTA tubes. For TCRbeta analysis, collaborator samples were shipped as frozen whole blood, as isolated PBMCs, or as DNA extracted from either sample type. The germline V end is reduced by 2 bases and the J end by 6 bases; junction bases left unmatched: 1. The CDR3 measures 13 amino acids from cysteine to phenylalanine. Just CDR3 DNA is preserved here, 39 bases in frame from base 1. Based on the germline V gene, the CDR1 and CDR2 sequences are MNHEY and SVGAGI. The TCR was taken from a woman between 65 and 79 years old with acute or convalescent COVID-19. The chain uses TRBV6-5 and TRBJ1-2; a stretch of 9 junction bases matches TRBD1. The sequenced sample was peripheral blood. This receptor has the CDR3 CASSYRDRDGYTF. The DNA sequence is given as TGTGCCAGCAGTTACCGGGACAGGGATGGCTACACCTTC.